This note documents a single T cell receptor (beta chain) sequence. This clone was recorded only once. Its antigen remains undetermined. No much larger clone is present one base from it, and per-base qualities are unavailable. The collaborating institutions used their own protocols to collect whole blood in K2EDTA tubes. For TCRbeta analysis, collaborator samples were shipped as frozen whole blood, as isolated PBMCs, or as DNA extracted from either sample type. The sample comes from a study of blood T cell repertoires in COVID-19 (dated by TCRdb to the early 2020s). Background for the entire study: The collaborator samples originated in the United States, Italy and Spain and spanned the acute and convalescent phases of COVID-19. The material from the prospective study consisted of cDNA or gDNA derived from T cells, B-cell-depleted T cells, or PBMCs. The dataset comprised deeply sampled blood TCRbeta repertoires from subjects exposed to, actively infected with, or recovered from COVID-19. A freely available public database, intended as a resource for researchers studying the immune response to SARS-CoV-2, is where the repertoires were released. Samples were obtained from the ongoing ImmuneRACE study (first 160 participants) and from 1,200 or so subjects provided by 6 global collaborators. The sample metadata nearly always contained a de-identified subject ID, COVID-19 status, age in years and sex. Where available, HLA class I and class II types were obtained from metadata supplied by the sample provider rather than from assay-based typing. Overall results and qualifications from the work: The quantity of clinical and demographic metadata differed by source and by participant and was supplied without curation.

CDR1 and CDR2 (PRHDT, FYEKMQ) derive from the germline V gene (reference sequence). The CDR3 contains 16 residues, cysteine and phenylalanine counted. Only CDR3 DNA is held: 48 bases, read in frame from base 1. At the junction V is shortened by 5 bases and J by 6 bases, with 22 bases in between. TCRbeta CDR3 regions were amplified from genomic DNA by means of the immunoSEQ Assay, a bias-controlled multiplex PCR. Regarding the original processing steps: The number of nucleated cells in each sample was estimated by amplification of reference gene primers within the assay. To quantify the absolute abundance of each unique TCRbeta CDR3 rearrangement, sequence reads were collapsed and filtered. For each sample, productive Simpson clonality was calculated by taking the square root of Simpson's diversity index across productive rearrangements. TCRdb holds this immuneACCESS table with in-frame rearrangements only. Some clones are missing; in checked studies, unresolved V genes explain under half, and the rest has no known cause. V, J and clone size were drawn from that table, and D and trimming were deduced from the DNA. The table for this sample lists approximately 270,000 clones; about 89% of them were counted only once. The ten largest clones take up 8.5% to 9% of the sample.

The sequencing sample was made of peripheral blood. The chain was built from TRBV13 and TRBJ2-5; possibly the D gene is TRBD2, per 7 matching bases. This sequence originates from a man in his forties or fifties with active or convalescent COVID-19. The CDR3 amino acid sequence is: CASSPPLGGGRKTQYF. At the DNA level, the sequence is TGTGCCAGCAGCCCCCCTTTAGGGGGGGGGAGGAAGACCCAGTACTTC.